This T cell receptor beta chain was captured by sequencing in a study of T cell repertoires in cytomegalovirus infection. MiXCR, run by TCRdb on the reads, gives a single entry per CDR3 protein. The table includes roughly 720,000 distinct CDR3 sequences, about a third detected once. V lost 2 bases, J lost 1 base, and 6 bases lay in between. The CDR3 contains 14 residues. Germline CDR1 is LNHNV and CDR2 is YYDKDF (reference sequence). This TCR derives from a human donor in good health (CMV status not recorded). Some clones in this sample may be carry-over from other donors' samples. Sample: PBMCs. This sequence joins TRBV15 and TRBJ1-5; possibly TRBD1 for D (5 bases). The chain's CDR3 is CATSRRDSNQPQHF. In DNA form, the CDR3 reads TGTGCCACCAGCAGAAGGGACAGCAATCAGCCCCAGCATTTT.